Listed below are T cell receptor beta chains from one sample, sequenced in a study of regulatory T cells in long-lasting Graves disease. Each CDR3 protein is one row after TCRdb ran MiXCR on the multiplex PCR reads. The top ten hold around 17% of the sample, which has around 450,000 distinct CDR3 sequences, about 15% seen once. The sample also formed part of further work on T cells in Graves' hyperthyroidism and ophthalmopathy.

The sequenced sample was peripheral blood mononuclear cells (PBMCs), obtained at new diagnosis, from a patient treated with antithyroid drugs. These TCRs come from a woman aged 25 to 39 with Graves disease. CDR3s include the opening cysteine and the closing phenylalanine or tryptophan. A row's size may be missing; if present it is once, few, many or a size class.

v_gene,abundance,j_gene,CDR3aa
TRBV7-6,many,TRBJ2-5,CASSFDWTAETQYF
TRBV7-8,many,TRBJ1-1,CASSLVGNKAFF
TRBV18,.,TRBJ2-6,CASSPPQTGLNPGANVLTF
TRBV5-1,.,TRBJ2-7,CASKGTLAEGKVYEQYF
TRBV20-1,many,TRBJ2-2,CSARIRGPGELFF
TRBV5-6,many,TRBJ1-1,CASSFPNTEAFF
TRBV9,few,TRBJ2-1,CASSPLGGRDNEQFF
TRBV20-1,many,TRBJ1-5,CSANGPGGQPQHF
TRBV9,.,TRBJ2-7,CASSAEPLTEQYF
TRBV9,.,TRBJ1-2,CASSGGIPTGGSGYTF
TRBV7-9,few,TRBJ1-3,CASSSDTGDTIYF
TRBV28,few,TRBJ2-6,CASSLQGPPGANVLTF
TRBV7-9,few,TRBJ1-1,CASSLNGGRGTEAFF
TRBV5-1,many,TRBJ2-3,CASSLTATDTQYF
TRBV27,many,TRBJ1-2,CASSQGPGVDYGYTF
TRBV6-1,few,TRBJ2-7,CASRGLTLGGEQYF
TRBV4-1,many,TRBJ2-7,CASSQPGTTYEQYF
TRBV6-1,many,TRBJ1-2,CASSTGQGLKDGYTF
TRBV12-3/TRBV12-4,many,TRBJ2-1,CASSSPGLRYNEQFF
TRBV20-1,.,TRBJ2-7,CSARGGASGRDYEQYF
TRBV12-3/TRBV12-4,few,TRBJ2-5,CASSPLSQETQYF
TRBV11-3,many,TRBJ2-3,CASSLDGRGLTDTQYF
TRBV20-1,.,TRBJ1-5,CSAGGQGNQPQHF
TRBV6-4,.,TRBJ1-5,CASSDRDRANQPQHF
TRBV11-1,many,TRBJ2-3,CASSLQIAGGPEDTDTQYF
TRBV3-1,.,TRBJ2-1,CASSDGLAGRNSYNEQFF
TRBV19,.,TRBJ2-5,CASRGLQETQYF
TRBV11-1,many,TRBJ1-1,CASSRAPNTEAFF
TRBV10-3,many,TRBJ2-7,CAISDINAGSNEQYF
TRBV19,.,TRBJ2-1,CASSIDWTGYNEQFF
TRBV5-1,many,TRBJ2-1,CASSGGLAGGWYNEQFF
TRBV7-9,once,TRBJ2-5,CASSLTSPRETQYF
TRBV12-3/TRBV12-4,many,TRBJ2-1,CASSLAGLAGRYNEQFF
TRBV7-8,.,TRBJ2-1,CASSSTRGDEQFF
TRBV11-2,many,TRBJ1-4,CASSRGGIEKLFF
TRBV7-9,.,TRBJ2-5,CASSLGSGGRQETQYF
TRBV7-2,many,TRBJ2-1,CASSLGTGNEQFF
TRBV6-1,.,TRBJ1-4,CASSVQPGTEKLFF
TRBV11-2,many,TRBJ1-1,CASSHPPGRGTEAFF
TRBV6-4,few,TRBJ2-1,CASSRDSLSYNEQFF
TRBV29-1,many,TRBJ2-1,CSIAKTGDNEQFF
TRBV11-2,few,TRBJ1-4,CASSWTTGALEKLFF
TRBV12-3/TRBV12-4,.,TRBJ1-5,CASSRTGDRNQPQHF
TRBV5-1,many,TRBJ2-3,CASSNQPSGTTGYDF
TRBV9,.,TRBJ2-1,CASSVANRVYEQFF
TRBV27,.,TRBJ1-1,CASSLYRPGGAFF
TRBV29-1,.,TRBJ2-1,CSVEDMRGRALFDEQFF
TRBV7-2,.,TRBJ1-1,CASSATHTEAFF
TRBV7-9,.,TRBJ2-7,CASSLHGTSGRLFGNEQYF
TRBV27,.,TRBJ2-3,CASNPGLLTDTQYF
TRBV19,few,TRBJ2-7,CASALLPGQGHEQYF
TRBV13,many,TRBJ2-7,CASTGGGPYEQYF
TRBV12-3/TRBV12-4,few,TRBJ2-2,CASSLGLGITGELFF
TRBV7-8,many,TRBJ1-1,CASSPRDNMNTEAFF
TRBV3-1,many,TRBJ1-5,CASSQTHSNQPQHF